This T cell receptor beta chain comes out of a study of blood T cell repertoires in COVID-19 (dated by TCRdb to the early 2020s). Regarding the study in general: Samples from collaborators originated in the United States, Italy and Spain and spanned both the acute and convalescent phases of COVID-19. The prospective study material was composed of cDNA or gDNA derived from T cells, B-cell-depleted T cells, or PBMCs. Deeply sampled blood TCRbeta repertoires from subjects exposed to, actively infected with, or recovered from COVID-19 were included in the dataset. The repertoires were made available in a free public database intended to serve as a resource for research on the immune response to SARS-CoV-2. Samples were obtained from the ongoing ImmuneRACE study (first 160 participants) and from 1,254 subjects provided by 6 global collaborators. Sample metadata almost always included a de-identified subject ID, COVID-19 status, age in years and sex. Where HLA class I and class II types were available, the types were taken from metadata supplied by the sample provider, not from assay-based typing. The paper's findings and limits, for the study overall: How much clinical and demographic metadata was included differed by source and by participant, and the metadata was provided uncurated.

Only one count was recorded for this clone. No antigen is known for it. No much larger clone is present one base from it, and per-base qualities are unavailable. TCRbeta CDR3 regions were amplified from genomic DNA using the immunoSEQ Assay, a bias-controlled multiplex PCR. As for the original processing: Within the assay, amplification of reference gene primers was used to estimate how many nucleated cells each sample contained. Sequence reads were collapsed and filtered to measure the absolute abundance of every unique TCRbeta CDR3 rearrangement. Productive Simpson clonality was computed per sample as the square root of Simpson's diversity index over productive rearrangements. The table comes from immuneACCESS by way of TCRdb, which keeps in-frame sequences with V and J called. Part of the clones is missing from these tables; in studies checked, under half for an unresolved V gene and the rest for unknown reasons. Clone size and the V and J calls come from that table; the DNA yielded D and trimming. In this sample the table shows about 170,000 clones, 84% of which occur a single time. The ten largest clonotypes hold 7.7% of the sample.

The germline ends are 9 bases apart after V is trimmed by 1 base and J by 8 bases. The CDR3 runs 13 residues from the cysteine to the phenylalanine. The read is trimmed to its CDR3 DNA, 39 bases read in frame from base 1. According to the germline V gene, CDR1 reads LGHNT and CDR2 reads FRNRAP. Another Seattle source contributed samples from volunteer blood donors who had recovered from COVID-19. Collaborating institutions collected whole blood in K2EDTA tubes following their own protocols. Collaborator samples were shipped for TCRbeta analysis as frozen whole blood, isolated PBMCs, or DNA extracted from either sample type.

The V and J genes are TRBV12-5 and TRBJ1-3; the D gene lacks a confident call. The material sequenced was peripheral blood. The sequence was collected from a man aged 35 to 55 who had recovered from COVID-19. The nucleotides read TGTGCTAGTGGTTTGGACCGACATTACACCATATATTTT. This encodes CASGLDRHYTIYF.